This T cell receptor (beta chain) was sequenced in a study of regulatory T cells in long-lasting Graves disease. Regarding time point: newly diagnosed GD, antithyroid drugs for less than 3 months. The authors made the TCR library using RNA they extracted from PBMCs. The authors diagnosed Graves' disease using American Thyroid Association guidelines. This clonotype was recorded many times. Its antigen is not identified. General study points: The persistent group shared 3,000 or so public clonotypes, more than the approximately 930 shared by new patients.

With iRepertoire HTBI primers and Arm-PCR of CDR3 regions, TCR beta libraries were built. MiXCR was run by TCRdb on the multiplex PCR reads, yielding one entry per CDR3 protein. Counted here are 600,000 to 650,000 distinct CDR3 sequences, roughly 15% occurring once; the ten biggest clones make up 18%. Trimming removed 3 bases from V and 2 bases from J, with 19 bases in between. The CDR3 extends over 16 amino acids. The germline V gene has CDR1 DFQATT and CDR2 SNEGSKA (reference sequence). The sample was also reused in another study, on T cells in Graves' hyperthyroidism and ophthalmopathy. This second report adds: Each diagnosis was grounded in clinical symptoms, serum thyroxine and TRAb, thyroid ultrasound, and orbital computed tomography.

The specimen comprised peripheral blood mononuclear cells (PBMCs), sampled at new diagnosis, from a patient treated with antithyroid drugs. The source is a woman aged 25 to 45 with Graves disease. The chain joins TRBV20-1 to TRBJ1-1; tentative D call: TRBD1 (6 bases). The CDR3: CSASSLKQGLNTEAFF. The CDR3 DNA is TGCAGTGCTAGTAGCTTAAAACAGGGTTTAAACACTGAAGCTTTCTTT.